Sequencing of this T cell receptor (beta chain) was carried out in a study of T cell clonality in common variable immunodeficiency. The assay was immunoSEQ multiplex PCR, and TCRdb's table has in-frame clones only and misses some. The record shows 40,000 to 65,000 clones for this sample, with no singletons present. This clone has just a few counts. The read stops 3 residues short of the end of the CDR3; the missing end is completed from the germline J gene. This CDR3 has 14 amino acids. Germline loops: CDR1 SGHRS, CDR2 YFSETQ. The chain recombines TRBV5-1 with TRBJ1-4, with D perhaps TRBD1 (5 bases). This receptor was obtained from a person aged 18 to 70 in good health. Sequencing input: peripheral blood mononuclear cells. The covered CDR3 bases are TGCGCCAGCAGCTTGGGGCAGGGAAATTCACCA. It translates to CASSLGQGNSP. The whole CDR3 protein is CASSLGQGNSPLFF.